The clone carrying this T cell receptor beta chain occurred a few times. What it recognizes is unknown. The record originates from a study of CD8 T cells in ankylosing spondylitis. Study-wide results and caveats: With a CD8+ phenotype, disease-linked clones were relatively rare in peripheral blood. A TCR beta motif of about 8 highly homologous variants seemed to mark ankylosing spondylitis blood.

Library preparation for TCR beta used quantitative 5'-RACE with molecular barcodes. TCRdb recomputed calls from the 5' RACE reads with MiXCR, one row per CDR3 protein. The repertoire holds about 150,000 distinct CDR3 sequences, with roughly 31% as singletons. There are 15 residues in the CDR3. Trimming took off 4 bases at V and 0 bases at J, with 7 bases between the two ends. Germline V gene data show CDR1 as MNHEY and CDR2 as SVGAGI. This receptor was taken from a male donor with ankylosing spondylitis. The V and J genes are TRBV6-5 and TRBJ2-6; D not resolved. The sequenced sample consisted of synovial fluid, either unsorted or a sorted T cell fraction (not recorded which). The CDR3 here is CASSFLGSGANVLTF. CDR3 DNA sequence: TGTGCCAGCAGTTTCTTGGGCTCTGGGGCCAACGTCCTGACTTTC.